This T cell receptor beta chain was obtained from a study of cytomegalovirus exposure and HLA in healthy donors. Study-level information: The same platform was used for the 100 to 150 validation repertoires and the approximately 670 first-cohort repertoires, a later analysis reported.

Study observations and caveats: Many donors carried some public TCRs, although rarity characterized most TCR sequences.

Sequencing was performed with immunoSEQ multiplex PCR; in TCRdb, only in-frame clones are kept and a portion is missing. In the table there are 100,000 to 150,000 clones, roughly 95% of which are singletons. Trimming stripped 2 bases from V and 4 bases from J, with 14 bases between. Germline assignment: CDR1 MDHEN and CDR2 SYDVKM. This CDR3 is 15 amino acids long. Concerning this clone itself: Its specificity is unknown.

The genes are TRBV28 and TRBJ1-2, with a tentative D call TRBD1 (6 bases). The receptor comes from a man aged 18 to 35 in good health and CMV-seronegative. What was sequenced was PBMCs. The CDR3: CASSLTTGLGYGYTF. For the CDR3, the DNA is TGTGCCAGCAGTTTAACGACAGGTCTAGGCTATGGCTACACCTTC.